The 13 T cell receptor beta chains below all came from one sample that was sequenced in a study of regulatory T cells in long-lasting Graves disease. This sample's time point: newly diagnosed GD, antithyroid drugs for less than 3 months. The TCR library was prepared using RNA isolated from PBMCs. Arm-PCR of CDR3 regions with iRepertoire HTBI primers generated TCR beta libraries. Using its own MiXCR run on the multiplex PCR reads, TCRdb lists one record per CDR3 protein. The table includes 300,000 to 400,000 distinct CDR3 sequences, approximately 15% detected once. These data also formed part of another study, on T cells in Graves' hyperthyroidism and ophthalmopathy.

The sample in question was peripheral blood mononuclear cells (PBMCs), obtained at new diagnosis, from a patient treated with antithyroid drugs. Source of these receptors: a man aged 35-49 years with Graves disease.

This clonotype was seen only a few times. The CDR3 here is CASSYSQGFLGQPQHF. CDR3 nucleotides: TGTGCCAGCAGTTACTCGCAGGGCTTTTTGGGACAGCCCCAGCATTTT. The chain combines TRBV6-2 or TRBV6-3 with TRBJ1-5, with a possible D match to TRBD1 (5 bases). The CDR3 has 16 residues. V gave up 0 bases and J gave up 7 bases, with 16 bases separating them. Germline V lookup: CDR1 MNHEY, CDR2 SVGEGT.

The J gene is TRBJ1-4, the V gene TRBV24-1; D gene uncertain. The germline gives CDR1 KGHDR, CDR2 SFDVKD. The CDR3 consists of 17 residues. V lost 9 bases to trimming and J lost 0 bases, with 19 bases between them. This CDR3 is CATLGDQLIATNEKLFF. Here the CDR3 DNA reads TGTGCCACCCTCGGGGATCAGCTTATTGCAACTAATGAAAAACTGTTTTTT.

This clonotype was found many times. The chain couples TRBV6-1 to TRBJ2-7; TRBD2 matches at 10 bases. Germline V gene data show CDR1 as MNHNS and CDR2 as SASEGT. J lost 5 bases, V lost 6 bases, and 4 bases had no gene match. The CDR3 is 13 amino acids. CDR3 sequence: CASSWTSGHEQYF. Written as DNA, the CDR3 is TGTGCCAGCAGCTGGACTAGCGGTCACGAGCAGTACTTC.

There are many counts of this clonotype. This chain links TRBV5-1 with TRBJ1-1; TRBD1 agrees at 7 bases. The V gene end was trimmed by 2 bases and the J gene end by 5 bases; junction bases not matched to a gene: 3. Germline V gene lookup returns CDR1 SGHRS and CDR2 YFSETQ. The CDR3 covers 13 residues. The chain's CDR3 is CASSFIQGTEAFF. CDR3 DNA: TGCGCCAGCAGCTTCATACAGGGGACTGAAGCTTTCTTT. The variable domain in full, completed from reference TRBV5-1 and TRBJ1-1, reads KAGVTQTPRYLIKTRGQQVTLSCSPISGHRSVSWYQQTPGQGLQFLFEYFSETQRNKGNFPGRFSGRQFSNSRSEMNVSTLELGDSALYLCASSFIQGTEAFFGQGTRLTVV.

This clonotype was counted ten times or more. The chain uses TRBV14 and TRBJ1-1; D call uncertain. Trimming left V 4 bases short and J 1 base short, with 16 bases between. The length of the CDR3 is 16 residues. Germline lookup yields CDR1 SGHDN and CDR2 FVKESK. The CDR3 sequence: CASSPLARKKNTEAFF. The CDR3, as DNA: TGTGCCAGCAGCCCGTTGGCCAGGAAAAAGAACACTGAAGCTTTCTTT.

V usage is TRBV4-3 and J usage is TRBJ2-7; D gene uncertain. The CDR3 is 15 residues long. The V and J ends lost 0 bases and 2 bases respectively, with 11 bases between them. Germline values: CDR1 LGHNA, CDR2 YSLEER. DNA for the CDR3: TGCGCCAGCAGCCAAGATCTTGTGAGCCCCTACGAGCAGTACTTC. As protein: CASSQDLVSPYEQYF.

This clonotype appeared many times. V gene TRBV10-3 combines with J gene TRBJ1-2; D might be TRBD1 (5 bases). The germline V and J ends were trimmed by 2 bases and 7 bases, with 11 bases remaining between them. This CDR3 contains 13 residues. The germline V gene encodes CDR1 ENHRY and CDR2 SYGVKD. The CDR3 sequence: CAISEPGRRGYTF. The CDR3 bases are TGTGCCATCAGTGAGCCGGGACGTCGTGGCTACACCTTC.

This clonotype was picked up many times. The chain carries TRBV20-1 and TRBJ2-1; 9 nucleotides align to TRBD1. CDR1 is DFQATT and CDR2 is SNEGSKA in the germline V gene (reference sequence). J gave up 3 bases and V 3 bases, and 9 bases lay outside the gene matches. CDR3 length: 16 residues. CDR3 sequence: CSASPRTGAYYNEQFF. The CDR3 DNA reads TGCAGTGCTAGCCCGCGGACAGGGGCCTACTACAATGAGCAGTTCTTC.

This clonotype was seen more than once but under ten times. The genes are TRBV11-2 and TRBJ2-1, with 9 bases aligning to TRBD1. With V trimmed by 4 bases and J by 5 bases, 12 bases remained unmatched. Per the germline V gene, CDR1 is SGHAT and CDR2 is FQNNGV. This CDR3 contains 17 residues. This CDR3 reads CASSSPFRTGEHNEQFF. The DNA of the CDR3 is TGTGCCAGCAGCTCCCCCTTCCGGACAGGGGAACACAATGAGCAGTTCTTC. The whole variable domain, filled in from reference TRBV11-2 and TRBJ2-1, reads EAGVAQSPRYKIIEKRQSVAFWCNPISGHATLYWYQQILGQGPKLLIQFQNNGVVDDSQLPKDRFSAERLKGVDSTLKIQPAKLEDSAVYLCASSSPFRTGEHNEQFFGPGTRLTVL.

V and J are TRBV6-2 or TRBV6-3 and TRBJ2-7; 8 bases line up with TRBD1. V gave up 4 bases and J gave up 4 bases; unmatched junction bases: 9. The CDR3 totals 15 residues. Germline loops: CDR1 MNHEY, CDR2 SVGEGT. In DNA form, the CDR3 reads TGTGCCAGCAGTTTCCGGGACAGGCCCCGGTACGAGCAGTACTTC. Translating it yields CASSFRDRPRYEQYF.

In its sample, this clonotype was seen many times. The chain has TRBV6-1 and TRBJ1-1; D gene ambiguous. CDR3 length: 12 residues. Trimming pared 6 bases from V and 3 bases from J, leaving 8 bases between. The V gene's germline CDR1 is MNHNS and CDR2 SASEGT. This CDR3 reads CASSDIDTEAFF. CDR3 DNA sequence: TGTGCCAGCAGCGACATAGACACTGAAGCTTTCTTT.

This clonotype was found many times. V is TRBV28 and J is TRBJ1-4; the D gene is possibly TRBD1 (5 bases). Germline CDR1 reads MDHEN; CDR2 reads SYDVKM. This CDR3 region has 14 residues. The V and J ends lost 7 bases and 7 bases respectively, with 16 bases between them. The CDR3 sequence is CASNFQGRGEKLFF. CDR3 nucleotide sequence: TGTGCCAGCAACTTCCAGGGACGGGGTGAAAAACTGTTTTTT.

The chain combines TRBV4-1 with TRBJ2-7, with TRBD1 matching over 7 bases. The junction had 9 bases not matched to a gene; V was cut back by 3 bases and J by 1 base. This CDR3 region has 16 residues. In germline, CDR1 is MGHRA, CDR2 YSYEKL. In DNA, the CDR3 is TGCGCCAGCAGCCAGTCGACAGGGTCGAGATCCTACGAGCAGTACTTC. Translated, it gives CASSQSTGSRSYEQYF.